A single T cell receptor beta chain is shown here with its context. Its antigen is as yet unknown. The CDR3 covers 14 residues. Germline values: CDR1 SNHLY, CDR2 FYNNEI. V dropped 6 bases and J dropped 1; count of bases not matched to a gene: 3. This specimen comes from a study of T cells in localized non-small cell lung cancer. Study-level results: Prolonged overall survival went with higher T cell density in the blood. Since sequencing was restricted to only one region of the tumor, intratumor heterogeneity remains a possibility. Appearance in adjacent lung was seen for a median 57 of the top 100 tumor clones.

The repertoire was sequenced with immunoSEQ multiplex PCR; TCRdb's copy has only in-frame clones and lacks some. The sample comprises roughly 36,000 clones, about 85% of which are singletons, and approximately 35% rests with the top ten. The source is a woman between 40 and 69 years old with stage II squamous cell lung carcinoma. The rearrangement links TRBV2 to TRBJ1-5; 7 nucleotides agree with TRBD1. Here the sequenced sample was PBMCs, taken before any cancer treatment. This CDR3 reads CASSLQGSNQPQHF. The CDR3 region has the DNA TGTGCCAGCAGCCTACAGGGGAGCAATCAGCCCCAGCATTTT.